These 22 T cell receptor beta chains were sequenced from one sample in a study of T cell clonality in common variable immunodeficiency. Notes on the study in general: Fewer deletions and N-nucleotide insertions were reportedly seen in common variable immunodeficiency TCR beta sequences.

TCRdb keeps only in-frame clones here, not all; method: immunoSEQ multiplex PCR. The specimen has over 25,000 clones, none found just once. Antigens of these TCRs are unknown. What was sequenced was peripheral blood mononuclear cells. These receptors were collected from a human donor with common variable immunodeficiency.

Many counts were recorded for this clone. The sequence runs out 3 residues before the end of the CDR3; the remainder is reconstructed from the germline J gene. The rearrangement links TRBV7-2 to TRBJ2-2; 9 nucleotides agree with TRBD1. The germline CDR1 and CDR2 sequences are SGHTA and FQGNSA. The CDR3 has 14 amino acids. Trimming cost V 5 bases and J 5 bases; bases outside gene matches: 3. CDR3 protein: CASSLQGATGELFF. The sequenced CDR3 bases are TGTGCCAGCAGCCTACAGGGGGCGACCGGGGAG.

This clone turned up a few times. The CDR3 loop reads CASSRQAGSTDTQYF. The sequenced CDR3 bases are TGTGCCAGCAGCCGACAAGCGGGTTCCACAGATACG. This rearrangement joins TRBV7-2 to TRBJ2-3; TRBD2 might be the D (6 bases). The read gets to within 3 residues of the CDR3 end, and the germline J gene fills in the rest. The V and J ends lost 5 bases and 2 bases respectively, with 14 bases between them. CDR3 length: 15 residues. Per the germline V gene, CDR1 is SGHTA and CDR2 is FQGNSA.

This clone has just a few counts. The CDR3 is CASSIASGADTQYF. The part of the CDR3 DNA that was read is TGTGCCAGTAGTATCGCGTCAGGGGCAGATACG. V is TRBV19 and J is TRBJ2-3; D is possibly TRBD1 (6 bases). The read comes to an end 3 residues before the CDR3 does, leaving the germline J gene to fill in the end. This CDR3 has 14 amino acids. Trimming stripped 3 bases from V and 4 bases from J, with 11 bases between. Looked up from germline, CDR1 is LNHDA and CDR2 is SQIVND (reference sequence).

This clone was seen more than once but under ten times. The missing CDR3 end, 3 residues past where the read stops, is filled in from the germline J gene. This chain joins TRBV19 and TRBJ2-7; a possible D gene is TRBD2 (5 bases). This CDR3 region has 14 residues. V gave up 6 bases and J gave up 2 bases, with 14 bases separating them. The germline V gene encodes CDR1 LNHDA and CDR2 SQIVND (reference sequence). The sequenced CDR3 bases are TGTGCCAGTAGACCTTCGTCCGGGGCCTACGAG. Its protein is CASRPSSGAYE. In full, the CDR3 is CASRPSSGAYEQYF.

About this clone: The CDR3 is cut off 3 residues early in the read; its end comes from the germline J gene. The chain is built from TRBV7-9 and TRBJ1-4; D ambiguous. The CDR3 totals 11 residues. Per the germline V gene, CDR1 is SEHNR and CDR2 is FQNEAQ (reference sequence). Incomplete CDR3 DNA: TGTGCCAGCAGCTTAGCCGGGGAA. Its translation: CASSLAGE. The entire CDR3 reads CASSLAGELFF.

Details on this clone: The missing CDR3 end, 3 residues past where the read stops, is filled in from the germline J gene. The V and J genes are TRBV19 and TRBJ2-2, with TRBD2 matching 8 bases. Losses at the gene ends were 6 bases for V and 1 base for J; bases not matched to a gene: 1. This CDR3 has 14 amino acids. CDR1 LNHDA and CDR2 SQIVND come from the germline V gene (reference sequence). CDR3 in amino acids: CASRSGGNTGELFF. The sequenced part of the CDR3 DNA is TGTGCCAGTAGAAGCGGGGGGAACACCGGGGAG.

This clone came up a few times. This CDR3 reads CASMGGAPDEQFF. CDR3 DNA, as far as it was read: TGTGCCAGCATGGGAGGGGCTCCGGATGAG. The rearrangement links TRBV2 to TRBJ2-1; 7 bases are a match to TRBD2. The CDR3 goes on 3 residues after the read ends, and that part is filled in from the germline J gene. Germline CDR1 reads SNHLY; CDR2 reads FYNNEI. This CDR3 has 13 residues. V was clipped by 7 bases and J by 8 bases; unmatched bases: 8.

There are a few counts of this clone. The observed sequence ends 3 residues before the CDR3 terminus, with the missing tail filled in from the germline J gene. The gene calls are TRBV7-3 and TRBJ2-1, with TRBD2 matching over 10 bases. Trimming cost V 0 bases and J 7 bases; bases outside gene matches: 15. The CDR3 contains 19 residues. Germline lookup yields CDR1 SGHTA and CDR2 FQGTGA. The CDR3 DNA, read in part, is TGTGCCAGCAGCTTAACTGGTTCGGCTAGCGGGGGCATGGCTAATGAG. Translating it yields CASSLTGSASGGMANE. The entire CDR3 protein reads CASSLTGSASGGMANEQFF.

This clone was seen a few times. The read finishes 3 residues shy of the CDR3 end, and the germline J gene is used to complete it. The chain links TRBV7-2 to TRBJ2-5; 7 nucleotides line up with TRBD1. Germline CDR1 SGHTA, CDR2 FQGNSA. J gave up 5 bases and V 5 bases, and 8 bases lay outside the gene matches. The CDR3 is made up of 14 amino acids. Incomplete CDR3 DNA: TGTGCCAGCAGCCCAGACAGGGCAAGCGAGACC. Encoded protein: CASSPDRASET. The whole CDR3 protein is CASSPDRASETQYF.

This clone was detected only a few times. Read sequence stops 3 residues before the CDR3 end, and the germline J gene provides the missing end. This chain uses TRBV6-1 with TRBJ2-2, with D uncertain. Germline CDR1 and CDR2: MNHNS and SASEGT. The CDR3 has 14 amino acids. V lost 6 bases to trimming and J lost 0 bases, with 8 bases between them. The sequenced CDR3 bases are TGTGCCAGCAGCGAAAATACGAACACCGGGGAG. Its translation: CASSENTNTGE. The whole CDR3 is CASSENTNTGELFF.

This clone appeared a few times. The CDR3 end lies 3 residues beyond the end of the read and is filled in from the germline J gene. This chain joins TRBV6-1 and TRBJ1-5; no clear D gene. The length of the CDR3 is 13 residues. With 4 bases removed from V and 0 bases from J, the gap between germline ends came to 4 bases. Germline V gene data show CDR1 as MNHNS and CDR2 as SASEGT. The CDR3: CASSANSNQPQHF. Partial CDR3 DNA: TGTGCCAGCAGTGCCAATAGCAATCAGCCC.

This clone has more than one count but fewer than ten. The read ends 3 residues early relative to the CDR3; the germline J gene fills the gap. V usage is TRBV7-2 and J usage is TRBJ2-2; maybe TRBD1 (6 bases). CDR3 length: 13 residues. Germline V gene data show CDR1 as SGHTA and CDR2 as FQGNSA. Trimming removed 5 bases from V and 5 bases from J, with 9 bases in between. The CDR3 sequence: CASSKDRTGELFF. The sequenced part of the CDR3 DNA is TGTGCCAGCAGCAAGGACAGAACCGGGGAG. The full variable domain, completed using reference TRBV7-2 and TRBJ2-2, is GAGVSQSPSNKVTEKGKDVELRCDPISGHTALYWYRQSLGQGLEFLIYFQGNSAPDKSGLPSDRFSAERTGGSVSTLTIQRTQQEDSAVYLCASSKDRTGELFFGEGSRLTVL.

This clone was detected many times. The read ends 3 residues early relative to the CDR3; the germline J gene fills the gap. This chain links TRBV5-6 with TRBJ2-1, with unresolved D. V was clipped by 1 base and J by 5 bases, with 10 bases between them. The length of the CDR3 is 14 residues. Germline-derived CDR1 and CDR2 are SGHDT and YYEEEE. The CDR3 protein is CASSLRQTNNEQFF. CDR3 DNA, as far as it was read: TGTGCCAGCAGCTTGCGGCAAACTAACAATGAG. The full variable domain, in which reference TRBV5-6 and TRBJ2-1 provide the parts outside the CDR3, is DAGVTQSPTHLIKTRGQQVTLRCSPKSGHDTVSWYQQALGQGPQFIFQYYEEEERQRGNFPDRFSGHQFPNYSSELNVNALLLGDSALYLCASSLRQTNNEQFFGPGTRLTVL.

This clone was counted a few times. At one boundary the junction diverges from the germline segment, which might be a read error. Other DNA sequences in this specimen translate into the identical CDR3. The DNA read from the CDR3 is TGTGCTAGCACCCTAGAGGGGGGGCCGACAGATACG. It yields the protein CASTLEGGPTDT. The entire CDR3 reads CASTLEGGPTDTQYF. V is TRBV6-2 or TRBV6-3 and J is TRBJ2-3; D is perhaps TRBD2 (7 bases). The sequence runs out 3 residues before the end of the CDR3; the remainder is reconstructed from the germline J gene. The germline gives CDR1 MNHEY, CDR2 SVGEGT. The CDR3 has 15 amino acids.

At least ten counts were recorded for this clone. The read ends 3 residues shy of where the CDR3 ends; the end is completed using the germline J gene. J is TRBJ1-1 and V is TRBV7-2; D is perhaps TRBD1 (5 bases). The CDR3 runs to 15 residues. Germline values: CDR1 SGHTA, CDR2 FQGNSA. V dropped 2 bases and J dropped 4 bases, with 14 bases sitting between them. The CDR3 sequence: CASSLLGGGGTEAFF. CDR3 DNA (partial): TGTGCCAGCAGCTTACTCGGGGGGGGTGGCACTGAA.

This clone came up a few times. The CDR3 loop reads CASTIRGAPSGYTF. The sequenced part of the CDR3 DNA is TGTGCCAGCACCATCCGGGGGGCTCCTAGTGGC. V is TRBV2 and J is TRBJ1-2; D is possibly TRBD1 (6 bases). The read stops 3 residues short of the end of the CDR3; the missing end is completed from the germline J gene. This CDR3 spans 14 amino acids. Trimming stripped 7 bases from V and 7 bases from J, with 19 bases between. Germline values: CDR1 SNHLY, CDR2 FYNNEI.

On this clone itself: The read stops 3 residues short of the end of the CDR3; the missing end is completed from the germline J gene. V gene TRBV5-1 combines with J gene TRBJ1-1; the match to TRBD1 covers 8 bases. The germline gives CDR1 SGHRS, CDR2 YFSETQ. J gave up 4 bases and V 4 bases, and 9 bases lay outside the gene matches. This CDR3 region has 15 residues. The CDR3 loop is CASSMGTGGSTEAFF. Partial CDR3 DNA: TGCGCCAGCAGCATGGGGACAGGCGGGAGCACTGAA.

The sample holds many counts of this clone. The read finishes 3 residues shy of the CDR3 end, and the germline J gene is used to complete it. The J gene is TRBJ2-7, the V gene TRBV7-8; 14 nucleotides line up with TRBD2. V lost 3 bases to trimming and J lost 0 bases; unmatched junction nucleotides: 7. From germline, CDR1 is SGHVS and CDR2 FQNEAQ. This CDR3 is built from 18 residues. This CDR3 reads CASSLRTSGGPNSYEQYF. CDR3 DNA (partial): TGTGCCAGCAGCTTGCGGACTAGCGGGGGGCCTAACTCCTACGAG.

In this sample, this clone is medium-sized. The sequenced fragment ends 3 residues before the CDR3 boundary, so the rest is inferred from the germline J gene. The genes are TRBV14 and TRBJ1-2; no definite D call. The CDR3 extends over 13 amino acids. The V gene's germline CDR1 is SGHDN and CDR2 FVKESK. The DNA read from the CDR3 is TGTGCCAGCAGCCAAGCCCAGAGAATAGGC. Its protein is CASSQAQRIG. The complete CDR3 reads CASSQAQRIGYTF. The entire variable domain, with the rest obtained from reference TRBV14 and TRBJ1-2, is as follows: EAGVTQFPSHSVIEKGQTVTLRCDPISGHDNLYWYRRVMGKEIKFLLHFVKESKQDESGMPNNRFLAERTGGTYSTLKVQPAELEDSGVYFCASSQAQRIGYTFGSGTRLTVV.

This clone was detected only a few times. Coverage ceases 3 residues before the CDR3 finishes, and the germline J gene fills in the end. V usage is TRBV6-2 or TRBV6-3 and J usage is TRBJ2-5, with 11 bases identical to TRBD2. The ends lost 7 bases at V and 1 base at J; junction bases unmatched: 11. The CDR3 sequence is 17 residues long. Germline V CDR1 and CDR2: MNHEY, SVGEGT. CDR3 sequence: CASKPRGLAGGQETQYF. The sequenced CDR3 bases are TGTGCCAGCAAACCCAGGGGCCTAGCGGGGGGCCAAGAGACC.

There are a few counts of this clone. This CDR3 reads CASSRRTSGVYEQYF. The part of the CDR3 DNA that was read is TGTGCCAGCTCACGACGGACTAGCGGGGTGTACGAG. This chain links TRBV18 with TRBJ2-7; TRBD2 aligns across 12 bases. The read stops 3 residues short of the end of the CDR3; the missing end is completed from the germline J gene. The V gene's germline CDR1 is KGHSH and CDR2 LQKENI. The junction had 5 bases not matched to a gene; V was cut back by 4 bases and J by 4 bases. The CDR3 loop spans 15 amino acids. Full variable domain (missing parts from reference TRBV18 and TRBJ2-7): NAGVMQNPRHLVRRRGQEARLRCSPMKGHSHVYWYRQLPEEGLKFMVYLQKENIIDESGMPKERFSAEFPKEGPSILRIQQVVRGDSAAYFCASSRRTSGVYEQYFGPGTRLTVT.

This clone was counted only a few times. Sequence at one end of the junction differs from germline and may be a read error. The CDR3 end falls 3 residues outside the read, so it is completed with the germline J gene. The chain joins TRBV7-7 to TRBJ2-1; 7 bases are a match to TRBD1. Per the germline V gene, CDR1 is SSHAT and CDR2 is FNYEAQ (reference sequence). This CDR3 spans 13 amino acids. CDR3 bases read: TGTGCTAGCAGCCCGGGACAGATAAATGAG. Amino acid sequence: CASSPGQINE. The complete CDR3 sequence is CASSPGQINEQFF.